This T cell receptor beta chain was captured by sequencing in a study of CD8+ T cells in alopecia areata. Study-wide background: Treated patients were given oral tofacitinib, which was dosed at 5 to 10 mg twice daily. Treatment ran 6 to 18 months, with 6 months of follow-up afterward.

Peripheral blood and lesional scalp punch biopsies were taken from alopecia areata patients. The CDR3 consists of 15 residues. The germline gives CDR1 SGHTA, CDR2 FQGNSA. Trimming removed 2 bases at V and 2 bases at J, with 10 bases between. Once RNA had been extracted, it was reverse transcribed into cDNA to act as the sequencing template. Only in-frame clones appear in the TCRdb table, and some are missing; sequencing was by immunoSEQ multiplex PCR. Altogether over 110,000 clones are present, 45% to 60% being singletons, with the ten largest covering over 0.75%. This clonotype originated in a human donor with alopecia areata. This specimen consisted of CD4+ T cells sorted from blood, obtained at week 0. The rearrangement uses TRBV7-2 and TRBJ1-5; D not resolved. DNA of the CDR3: TGTGCCAGCAGCTTATCCGGGATACGCAATCAGCCCCAGCATTTT. It codes for CASSLSGIRNQPQHF.